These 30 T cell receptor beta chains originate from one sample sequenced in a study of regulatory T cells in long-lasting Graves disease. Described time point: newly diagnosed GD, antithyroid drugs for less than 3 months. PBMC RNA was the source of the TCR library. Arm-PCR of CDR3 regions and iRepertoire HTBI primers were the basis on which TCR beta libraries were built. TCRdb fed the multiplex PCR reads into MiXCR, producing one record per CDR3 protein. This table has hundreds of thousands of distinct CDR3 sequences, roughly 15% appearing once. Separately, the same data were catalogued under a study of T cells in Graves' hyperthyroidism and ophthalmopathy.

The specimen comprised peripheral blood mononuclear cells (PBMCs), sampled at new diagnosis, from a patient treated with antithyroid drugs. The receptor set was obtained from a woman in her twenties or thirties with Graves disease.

The CDR3 loop is CASSEIQGSGNQPQHF. CDR3 nucleotide sequence: TGTGCCAGCAGTGAAATCCAGGGTTCGGGCAATCAGCCCCAGCATTTT. V gene TRBV6-1 combines with J gene TRBJ1-5; weak D call: TRBD1 (5 bases). Deletions cut 2 bases from V and 2 bases from J, with 13 bases between. Germline CDR1 and CDR2: MNHNS and SASEGT. There are 16 residues in the CDR3.

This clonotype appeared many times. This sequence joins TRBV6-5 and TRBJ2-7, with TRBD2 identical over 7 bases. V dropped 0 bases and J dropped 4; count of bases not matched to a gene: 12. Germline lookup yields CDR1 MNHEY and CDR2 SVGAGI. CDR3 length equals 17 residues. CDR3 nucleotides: TGTGCCAGCAGTTACTCCCTCATAGTGGGAGGGCCATACGAGCAGTACTTC. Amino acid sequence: CASSYSLIVGGPYEQYF.

CDR3 sequence reads: CASSVVPGGFGEQYF. The CDR3, as DNA: TGTGCCAGCAGCGTAGTGCCAGGGGGTTTTGGCGAGCAGTACTTC. The V and J genes are TRBV9 and TRBJ2-7; 7 positions match TRBD1. Per the germline V gene, CDR1 is SGDLS and CDR2 is YYNGEE. The junction had 9 bases not matched to a gene; V was cut back by 0 bases and J by 6 bases. This CDR3 spans 15 amino acids.

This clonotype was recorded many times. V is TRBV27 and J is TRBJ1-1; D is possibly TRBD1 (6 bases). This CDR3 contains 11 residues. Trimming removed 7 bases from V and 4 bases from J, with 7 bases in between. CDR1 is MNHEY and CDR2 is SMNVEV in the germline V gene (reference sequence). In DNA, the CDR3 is TGTGCCAGCATACAGGGCACTGAAGCTTTCTTT. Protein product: CASIQGTEAFF.

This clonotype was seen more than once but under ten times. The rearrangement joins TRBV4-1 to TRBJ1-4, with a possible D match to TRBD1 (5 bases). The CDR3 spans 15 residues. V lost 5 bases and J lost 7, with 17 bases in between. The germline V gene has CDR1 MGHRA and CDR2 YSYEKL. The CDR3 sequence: CASSGVEGVAEKLFF. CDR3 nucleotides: TGCGCCAGCAGCGGAGTTGAAGGGGTGGCTGAAAAACTGTTTTTT.

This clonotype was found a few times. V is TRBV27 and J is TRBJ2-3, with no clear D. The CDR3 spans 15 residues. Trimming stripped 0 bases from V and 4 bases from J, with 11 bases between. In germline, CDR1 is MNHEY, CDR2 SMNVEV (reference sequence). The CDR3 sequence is CASSLSRSKADTQYF. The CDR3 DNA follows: TGTGCCAGCAGTTTATCGCGTTCAAAGGCAGATACGCAGTATTTT.

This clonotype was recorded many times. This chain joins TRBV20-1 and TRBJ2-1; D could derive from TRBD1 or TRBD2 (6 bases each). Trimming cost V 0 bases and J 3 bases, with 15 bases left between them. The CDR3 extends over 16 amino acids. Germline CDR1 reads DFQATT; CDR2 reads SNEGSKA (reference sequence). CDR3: CSARDSPQGLYNEQFF. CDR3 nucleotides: TGCAGTGCTAGAGATAGTCCACAGGGACTCTACAATGAGCAGTTCTTC.

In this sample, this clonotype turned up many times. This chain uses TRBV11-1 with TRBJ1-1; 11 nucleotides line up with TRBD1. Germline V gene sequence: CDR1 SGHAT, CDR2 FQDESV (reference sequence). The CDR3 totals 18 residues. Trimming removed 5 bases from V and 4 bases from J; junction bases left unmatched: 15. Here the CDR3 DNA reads TGTGCCAGCAGCGGCTGGACAGGGGGCGCGTCTGATATCACTGAAGCTTTCTTT. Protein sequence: CASSGWTGGASDITEAFF.

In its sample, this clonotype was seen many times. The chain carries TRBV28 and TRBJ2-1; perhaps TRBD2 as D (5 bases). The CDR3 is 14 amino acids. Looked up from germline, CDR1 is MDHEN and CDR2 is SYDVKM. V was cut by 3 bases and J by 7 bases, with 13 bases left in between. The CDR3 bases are TGTGCCAGCAGTTTGAGGGCGGGTACAAATGAGCAGTTCTTC. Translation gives CASSLRAGTNEQFF.

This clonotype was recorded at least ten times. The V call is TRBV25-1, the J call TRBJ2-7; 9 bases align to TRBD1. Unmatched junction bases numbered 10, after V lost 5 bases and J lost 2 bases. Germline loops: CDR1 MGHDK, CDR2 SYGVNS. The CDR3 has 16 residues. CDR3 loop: CASSKPTGQGTYEQYF. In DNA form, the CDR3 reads TGTGCCAGCAGTAAACCAACGGGACAGGGTACCTACGAGCAGTACTTC.

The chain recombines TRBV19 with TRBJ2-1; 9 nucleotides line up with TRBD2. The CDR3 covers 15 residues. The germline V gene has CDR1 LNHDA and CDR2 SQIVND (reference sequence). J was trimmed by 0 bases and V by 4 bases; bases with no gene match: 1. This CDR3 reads CASSTSGNSYNEQFF. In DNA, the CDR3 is TGTGCCAGTAGTACTAGCGGGAACTCCTACAATGAGCAGTTCTTC.

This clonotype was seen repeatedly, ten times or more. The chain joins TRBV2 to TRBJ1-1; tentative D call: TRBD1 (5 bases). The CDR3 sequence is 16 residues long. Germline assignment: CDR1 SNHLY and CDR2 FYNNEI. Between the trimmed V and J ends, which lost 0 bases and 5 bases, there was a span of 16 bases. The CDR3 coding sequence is TGTGCCAGCAGTGAAGCGCCCCAGGGTTCTGGGACTGAAGCTTTCTTT. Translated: CASSEAPQGSGTEAFF.

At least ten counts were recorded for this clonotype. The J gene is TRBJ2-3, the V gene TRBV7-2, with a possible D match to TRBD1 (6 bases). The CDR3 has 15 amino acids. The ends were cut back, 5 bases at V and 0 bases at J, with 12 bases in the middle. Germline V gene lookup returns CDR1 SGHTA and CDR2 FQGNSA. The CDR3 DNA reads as TGTGCCAGCAGCCCACAGGGCATTAGCACAGATACGCAGTATTTT. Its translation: CASSPQGISTDTQYF.

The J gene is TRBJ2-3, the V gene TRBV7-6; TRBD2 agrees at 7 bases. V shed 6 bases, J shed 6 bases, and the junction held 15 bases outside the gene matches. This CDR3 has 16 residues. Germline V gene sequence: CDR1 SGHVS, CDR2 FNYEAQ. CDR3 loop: CASRPSAGGGYDTQYF. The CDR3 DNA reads TGTGCCAGCAGGCCCTCGGCCGGGGGAGGGTATGATACGCAGTATTTT.

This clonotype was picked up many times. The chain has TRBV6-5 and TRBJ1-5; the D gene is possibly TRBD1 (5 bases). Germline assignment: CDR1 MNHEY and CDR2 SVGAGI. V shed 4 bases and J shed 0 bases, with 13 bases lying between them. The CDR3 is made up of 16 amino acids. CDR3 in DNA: TGTGCCAGCAGTTCCCGGGACGGTGTTAGCAATCAGCCCCAGCATTTT. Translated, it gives CASSSRDGVSNQPQHF.

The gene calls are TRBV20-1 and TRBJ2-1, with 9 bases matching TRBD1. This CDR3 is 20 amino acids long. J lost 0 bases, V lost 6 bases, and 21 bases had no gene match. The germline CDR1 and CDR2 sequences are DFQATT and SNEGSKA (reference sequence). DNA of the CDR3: TGCAGTGCCCATACCCGGGGACAGGGTAAGGGCCTTTCCTCCTACAATGAGCAGTTCTTC. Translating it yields CSAHTRGQGKGLSSYNEQFF.

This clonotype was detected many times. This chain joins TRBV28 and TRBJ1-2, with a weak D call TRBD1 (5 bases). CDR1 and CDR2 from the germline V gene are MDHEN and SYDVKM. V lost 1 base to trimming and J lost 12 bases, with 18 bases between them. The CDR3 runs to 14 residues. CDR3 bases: TGTGCCAGCAGTTTATCTGCCCTAAACGGGGCCGACACCTTC. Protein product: CASSLSALNGADTF.

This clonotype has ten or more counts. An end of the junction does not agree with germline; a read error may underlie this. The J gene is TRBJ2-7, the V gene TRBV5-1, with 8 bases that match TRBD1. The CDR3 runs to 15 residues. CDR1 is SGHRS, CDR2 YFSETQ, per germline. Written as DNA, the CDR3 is TGTGCCAGCAGCTTAGCTGGACAGGGCTCCTACGAGCAGTACTTC. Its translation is CASSLAGQGSYEQYF.

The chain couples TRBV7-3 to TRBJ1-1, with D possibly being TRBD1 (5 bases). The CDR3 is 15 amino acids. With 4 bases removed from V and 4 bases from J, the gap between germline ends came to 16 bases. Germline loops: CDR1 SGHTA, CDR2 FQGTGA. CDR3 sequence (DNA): TGTGCCAGCAGCTCTTTAGGGCTCGGGGGCACTGAAGCTTTCTTT. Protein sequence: CASSSLGLGGTEAFF.

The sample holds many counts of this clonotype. CDR3 in amino acids: CASSHLGASYEQYF. DNA for the CDR3: TGTGCCAGCAGCCACCTGGGGGCCAGCTACGAGCAGTACTTC. V usage is TRBV14 and J usage is TRBJ2-7; D is perhaps TRBD1 (6 bases). The CDR3 has 14 residues. V gave up 3 bases and J gave up 3 bases, with 12 bases separating them. The V gene's germline CDR1 is SGHDN and CDR2 FVKESK.

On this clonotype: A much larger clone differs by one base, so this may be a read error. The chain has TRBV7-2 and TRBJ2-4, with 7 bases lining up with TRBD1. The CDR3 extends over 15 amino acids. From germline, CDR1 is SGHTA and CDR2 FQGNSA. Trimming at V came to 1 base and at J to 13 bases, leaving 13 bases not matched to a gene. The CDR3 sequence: CASSLGATGFDEQYF. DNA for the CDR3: TGTGCCAGCAGCTTAGGGGCGACAGGGTTCGATGAGCAGTACTTC.

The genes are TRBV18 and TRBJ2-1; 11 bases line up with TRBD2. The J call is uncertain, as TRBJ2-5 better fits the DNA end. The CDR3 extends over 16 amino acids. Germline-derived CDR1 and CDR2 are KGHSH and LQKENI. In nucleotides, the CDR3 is TGTGCCAGCTCACCGGTTACTAGCGGGAGTGGGGAGACCCAGTACTTC. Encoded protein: CASSPVTSGSGETQYF.

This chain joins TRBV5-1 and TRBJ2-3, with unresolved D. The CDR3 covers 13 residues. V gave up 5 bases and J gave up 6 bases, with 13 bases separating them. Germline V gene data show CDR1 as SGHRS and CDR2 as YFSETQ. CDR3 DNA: TGCGCCAGCAGTCATGGTGTGGGGGATACGCAGTATTTT. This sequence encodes CASSHGVGDTQYF.

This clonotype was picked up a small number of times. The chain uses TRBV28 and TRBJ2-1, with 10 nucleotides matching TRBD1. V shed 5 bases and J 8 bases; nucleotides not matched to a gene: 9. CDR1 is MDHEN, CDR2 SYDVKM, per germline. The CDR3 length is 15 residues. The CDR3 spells CASSLRDRGGDEQFF. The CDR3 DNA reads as TGTGCCAGCAGTCTACGGGACAGGGGTGGGGATGAGCAGTTCTTC.

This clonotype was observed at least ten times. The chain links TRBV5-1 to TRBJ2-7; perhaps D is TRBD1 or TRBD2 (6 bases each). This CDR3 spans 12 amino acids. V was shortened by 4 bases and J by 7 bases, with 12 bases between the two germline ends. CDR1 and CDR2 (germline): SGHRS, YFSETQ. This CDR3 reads CASSIQGGEQYF. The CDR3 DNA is TGCGCCAGCAGCATACAGGGAGGAGAGCAGTACTTC.

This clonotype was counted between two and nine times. In DNA form, the CDR3 reads TGTGCCAGCAGTAGGACCTATGGGGGCAATCAGCCCCAGCATTTT. Its translation is CASSRTYGGNQPQHF. V gene TRBV6-1 combines with J gene TRBJ1-5, with D hard to call. V lost 5 bases and J 2 bases, leaving 13 bases between the germline ends. Germline V gene lookup returns CDR1 MNHNS and CDR2 SASEGT. The CDR3 runs to 15 residues.

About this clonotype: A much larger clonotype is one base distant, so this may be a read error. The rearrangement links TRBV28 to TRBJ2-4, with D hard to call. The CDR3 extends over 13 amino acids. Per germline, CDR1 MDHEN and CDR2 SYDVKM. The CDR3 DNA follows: TGTGCCAGCAGTTTAGGGCCTCCAGGCATTAAGTACTTC. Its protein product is CASSLGPPGIKYF.

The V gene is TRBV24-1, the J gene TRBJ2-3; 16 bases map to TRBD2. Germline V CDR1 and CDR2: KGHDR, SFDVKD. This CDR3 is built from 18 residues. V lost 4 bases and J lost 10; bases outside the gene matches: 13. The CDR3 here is CATSDLPGLAGGPHPQYF. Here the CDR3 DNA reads TGTGCCACCAGTGACCTTCCGGGACTAGCGGGAGGGCCTCATCCGCAGTATTTT.

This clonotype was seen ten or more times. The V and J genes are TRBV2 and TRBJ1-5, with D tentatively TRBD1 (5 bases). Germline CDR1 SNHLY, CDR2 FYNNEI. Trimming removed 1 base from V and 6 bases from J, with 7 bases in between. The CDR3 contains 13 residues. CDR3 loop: CASSEDGGQPQHF. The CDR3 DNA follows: TGTGCCAGCAGTGAAGATGGGGGTCAGCCCCAGCATTTT.

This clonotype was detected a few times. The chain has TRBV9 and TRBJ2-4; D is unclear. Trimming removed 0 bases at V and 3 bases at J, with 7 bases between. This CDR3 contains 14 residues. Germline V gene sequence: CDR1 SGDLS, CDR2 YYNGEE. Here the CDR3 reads CASSVDPIKNIQYF. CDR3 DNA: TGTGCCAGCAGCGTAGACCCCATCAAAAACATTCAGTACTTC. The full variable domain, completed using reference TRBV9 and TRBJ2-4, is DSGVTQTPKHLITATGQRVTLRCSPRSGDLSVYWYQQSLDQGLQFLIQYYNGEERAKGNILERFSAQQFPDLHSELNLSSLELGDSALYFCASSVDPIKNIQYFGAGTRLSVL.